This T cell receptor (beta chain) was documented in a study of T cell responses to AZD1222 COVID-19 vaccine. General study findings and limits: Nearly half of spike-specific TCRs reportedly go after variant regions that carry no mutations.

Comment on this clone: As yet, its antigen is unknown.

Second doses were pooled across both intervals (about 4 or about 12 weeks). Assay: immunoSEQ multiplex PCR; the TCRdb copy retains only in-frame clones and omits some. Of 60,000 to 95,000 clones in the sample, around 87% are singletons; the top ten hold 18%. CDR3 length equals 14 residues. CDR1 is MRHNA and CDR2 is SNTAGT in the germline V gene. V was pared by 5 bases and J by 4 bases, with 6 bases of the junction left unmatched. The chain links TRBV6-4 to TRBJ1-2, with 8 bases identical to TRBD1. The sequence derives from an adult who received the AZD1222 COVID-19 vaccine. This material consisted of peripheral blood, taken 28 days after the second AZD1222 dose. The CDR3 bases are TGTGCCAGCAGTCCCGACAGGGGAGGCTATGGCTACACCTTC. Its translation is CASSPDRGGYGYTF.